Listed below are T cell receptor beta chains from one sample, sequenced in a study of blood T cell repertoires in COVID-19. Clones were sequenced by immunoSEQ multiplex PCR, and TCRdb holds only the in-frame ones, with some missing. The data show about half a million clones, roughly 89% seen once. The sequencing input was peripheral blood. Receptors originate from a man younger than 35 with COVID-19, enrolled during active disease. Both conserved end residues are part of each CDR3.

>TRBJ1-1|TRBV28|16
CASSSQTGGGNTEAFF
>TRBJ2-1|TRBV5-6|13
CASSSGQRNEQFF
>TRBJ2-5|TRBV5-1|15
CASSLEAGMIETQYF
>TRBJ2-1|TRBV13|15
CASSFWASGDNEQFF
>TRBJ2-2|TRBV7-2|17
CASSLEGTSGRSGELFF
>TRBJ1-1|TRBV6-2/TRBV6-3|12
CASSYIGSEAFF
>TRBJ1-1|TRBV2|13
CASSDSTLTEAFF
>TRBJ2-5|TRBV11-1|15
CASSLVAGLTETQYF
>TRBJ2-5|TRBV27|13
CASRGTGQETQYF
>TRBJ1-3|TRBV25-1|13
CASRGDTWNTIYF
>TRBJ1-1|TRBV6-5|13
CASSSPDRGEAFF
>TRBJ2-1|TRBV7-3|15
CASSPGLAGGNEQFF
>TRBJ2-3|TRBV2|14
CASNTRTTTDTQYF
>TRBJ1-2|TRBV2|14
CASSEALSGYGYTF
>TRBJ2-7|TRBV5-1|12
CASSWAGSEQYF
>TRBJ2-1|TRBV7-6|12
CASSLSEGKQFF
>TRBJ1-1|TRBV7-9|14
CASSQGQLNTEAFF
>TRBJ2-7|TRBV5-6|15
CASNVRSTSSYEQYF
>TRBJ2-2|TRBV2|15
CASRPSGGSIGELFF
>TRBJ1-2|TRBV12-3/TRBV12-4|13
CASSPGSNYGYTF
>TRBJ2-2|TRBV29-1|12
CSVTSGTGELFF
>TRBJ2-2|TRBV14|14
CASSQWEGTGELFF
>TRBJ1-1|TRBV7-9|15
CASSLKQNDNTEAFF
>TRBJ2-5|TRBV5-1|14
CASSSGEGVETQYF
>TRBJ2-5|TRBV27|13
CASSLTACGTQYF
>TRBJ2-1|TRBV6-6|15
CASSARSGGVNEQFF
>TRBJ1-5|TRBV5-1|15
CASSPWTGDNQPQHF
>TRBJ2-7|TRBV29-1|15
CSVELAGGGPYEQYF
>TRBJ2-7|TRBV6-5|14
CASSYQGSSYEQYF
>TRBJ1-1|TRBV7-2|14
CASSLGGTNTEAFF
>TRBJ2-2|TRBV29-1|15
CSVASGNPNTGELFF
>TRBJ1-2|TRBV5-4|16
CASTWDRGLESGGYTF
>TRBJ2-3|TRBV7-7|13
CASSQMTGDTQYF
>TRBJ1-5|TRBV5-6|17
CASSAGTGFYSNQPQHF
>TRBJ1-6|TRBV27|14
CASRWTGPGSPLHF
>TRBJ2-3|TRBV5-1|16
CASSLGDSGLTDTQYF
>TRBJ2-5|TRBV7-9|15
CASSLDWTGRETQYF
>TRBJ2-3|TRBV14|20
CASSPAGTSGGPLGFGTQYF
>TRBJ2-5|TRBV7-2|14
CASRRLRQEETQYF
>TRBJ1-3|TRBV5-8|15
CASSSDGTGRDTIYF
>TRBJ2-7|TRBV24-1|14
CATSDPGQSYEQYF
>TRBJ2-1|TRBV2|16
CASTREAGVSINEQFF
>TRBJ1-2|TRBV6-6|17
CASSPLTGTGGPYGYTF
>TRBJ1-6|TRBV9|14
CASSPDRLNSPLHF
>TRBJ2-5|TRBV5-1|14
CASSFFTDQETQYF
>TRBJ2-1|TRBV7-2|17
CASSLDTSGGRKVEQFF
>TRBJ2-2|TRBV24-1|16
CATSDPSGGNTGELFF